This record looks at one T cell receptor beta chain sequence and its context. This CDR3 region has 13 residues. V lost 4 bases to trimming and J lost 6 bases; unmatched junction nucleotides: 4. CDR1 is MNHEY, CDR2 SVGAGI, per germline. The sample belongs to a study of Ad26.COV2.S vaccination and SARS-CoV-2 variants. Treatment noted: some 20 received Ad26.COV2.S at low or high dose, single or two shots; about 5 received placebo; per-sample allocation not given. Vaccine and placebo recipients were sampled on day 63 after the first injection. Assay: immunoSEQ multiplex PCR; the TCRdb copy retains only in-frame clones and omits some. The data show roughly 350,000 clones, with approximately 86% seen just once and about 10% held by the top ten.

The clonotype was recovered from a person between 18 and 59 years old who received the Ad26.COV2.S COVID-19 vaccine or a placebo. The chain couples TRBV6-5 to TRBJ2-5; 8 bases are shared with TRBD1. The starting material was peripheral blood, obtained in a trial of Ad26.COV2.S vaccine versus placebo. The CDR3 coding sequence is TGTGCCAGCAGTTTCGACAGGGGAAAGACCCAGTACTTC. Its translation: CASSFDRGKTQYF.